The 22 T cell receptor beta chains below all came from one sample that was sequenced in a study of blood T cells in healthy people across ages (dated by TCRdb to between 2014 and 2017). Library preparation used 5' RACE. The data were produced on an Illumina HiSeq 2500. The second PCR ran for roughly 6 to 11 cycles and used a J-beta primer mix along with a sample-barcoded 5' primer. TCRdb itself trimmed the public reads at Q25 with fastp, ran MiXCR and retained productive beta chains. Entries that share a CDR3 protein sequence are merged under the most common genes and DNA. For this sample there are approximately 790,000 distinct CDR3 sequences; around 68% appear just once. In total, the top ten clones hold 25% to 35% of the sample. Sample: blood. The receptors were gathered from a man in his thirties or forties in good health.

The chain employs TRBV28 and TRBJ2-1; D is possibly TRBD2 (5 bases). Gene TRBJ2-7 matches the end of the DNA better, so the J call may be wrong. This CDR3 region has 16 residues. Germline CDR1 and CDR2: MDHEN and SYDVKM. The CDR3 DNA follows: TGTGCCAGCAGTTTAGCCGGGGAACTTACCTACAATGAGCAGTACTTC. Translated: CASSLAGELTYNEQYF.

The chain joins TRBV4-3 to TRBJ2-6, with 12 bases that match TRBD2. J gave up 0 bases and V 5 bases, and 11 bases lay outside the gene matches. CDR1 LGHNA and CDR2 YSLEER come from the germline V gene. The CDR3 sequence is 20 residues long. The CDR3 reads CASSLAPGLAGFSGANVLTF. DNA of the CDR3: TGCGCCAGCAGCTTGGCCCCGGGACTAGCGGGCTTCTCTGGGGCCAACGTCCTGACTTTC.

CDR3 sequence reads: CASNVGTERLTYEQYF. In DNA, the CDR3 is TGTGCCAGCAACGTCGGGACAGAACGTCTTACCTACGAGCAGTACTTC. This chain uses TRBV6-2 or TRBV6-3 with TRBJ2-7, with 7 bases aligning to TRBD1. The J segment lost 2 bases and the V segment lost 7 bases, leaving 14 bases of the junction unmatched. Looked up from germline, CDR1 is MNHEY and CDR2 is SVGEGT. The CDR3 sequence is 16 residues long.

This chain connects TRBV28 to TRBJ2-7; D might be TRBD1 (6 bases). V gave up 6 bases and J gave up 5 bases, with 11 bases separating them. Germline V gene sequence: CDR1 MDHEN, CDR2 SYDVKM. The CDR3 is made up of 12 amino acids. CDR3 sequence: CASRDSLHEQYF. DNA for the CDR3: TGTGCCAGCAGGGACAGCCTCCACGAGCAGTACTTC.

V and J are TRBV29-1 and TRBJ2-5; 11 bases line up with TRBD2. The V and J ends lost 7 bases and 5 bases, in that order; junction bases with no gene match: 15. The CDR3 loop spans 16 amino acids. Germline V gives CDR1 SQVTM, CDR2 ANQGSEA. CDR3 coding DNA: TGCAGCGCTCCCCGTCCGGGACTAGCGGAACTTGAGACCCAGTACTTC. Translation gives CSAPRPGLAELETQYF.

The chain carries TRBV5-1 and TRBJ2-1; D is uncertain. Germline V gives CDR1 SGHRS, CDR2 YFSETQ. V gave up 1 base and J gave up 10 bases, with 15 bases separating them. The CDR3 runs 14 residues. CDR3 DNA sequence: TGCGCCAGCAGCTTGCGGCGGATGGACCTGGAGCAGTTCTTC. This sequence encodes CASSLRRMDLEQFF.

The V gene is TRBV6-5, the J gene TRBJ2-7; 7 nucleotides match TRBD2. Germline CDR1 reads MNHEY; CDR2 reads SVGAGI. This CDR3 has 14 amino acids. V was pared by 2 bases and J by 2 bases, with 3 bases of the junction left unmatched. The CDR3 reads CASSYAGETYEQYF. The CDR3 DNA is TGTGCCAGCAGTTACGCGGGGGAAACCTACGAGCAGTACTTC.

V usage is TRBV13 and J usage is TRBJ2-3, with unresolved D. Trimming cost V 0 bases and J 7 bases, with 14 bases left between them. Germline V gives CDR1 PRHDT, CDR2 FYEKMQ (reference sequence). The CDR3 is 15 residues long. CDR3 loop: CASSLGVDPGYTQYF. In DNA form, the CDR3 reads TGTGCCAGCAGCTTAGGAGTGGACCCCGGGTATACGCAGTATTTT.

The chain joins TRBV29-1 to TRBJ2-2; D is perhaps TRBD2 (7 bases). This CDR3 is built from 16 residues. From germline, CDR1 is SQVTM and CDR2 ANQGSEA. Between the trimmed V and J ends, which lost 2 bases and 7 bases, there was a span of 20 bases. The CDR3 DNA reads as TGCAGCGTTGAATCCCTTGGGGGGGGGGCCAACGGGGAGCTGTTTTTT. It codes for CSVESLGGGANGELFF.

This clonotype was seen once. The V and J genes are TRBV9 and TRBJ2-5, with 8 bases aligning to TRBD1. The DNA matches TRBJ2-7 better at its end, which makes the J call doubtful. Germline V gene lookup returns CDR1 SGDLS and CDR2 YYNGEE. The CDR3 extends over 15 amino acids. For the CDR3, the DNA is TGTGCCAGCAGCCCAGGGGGCGGGAAAACCTACGAGCAGTACTTC. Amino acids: CASSPGGGKTYEQYF.

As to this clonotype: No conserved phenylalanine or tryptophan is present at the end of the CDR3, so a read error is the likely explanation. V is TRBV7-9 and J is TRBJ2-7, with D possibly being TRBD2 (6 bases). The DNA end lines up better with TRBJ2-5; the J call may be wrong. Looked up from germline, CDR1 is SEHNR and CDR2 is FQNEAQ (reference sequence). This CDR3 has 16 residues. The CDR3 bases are TGTGCCAGCAGCACCATTCCTAGCGCGAGAGAAGAGACCCAGTACTTG. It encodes CASSTIPSAREETQYL.

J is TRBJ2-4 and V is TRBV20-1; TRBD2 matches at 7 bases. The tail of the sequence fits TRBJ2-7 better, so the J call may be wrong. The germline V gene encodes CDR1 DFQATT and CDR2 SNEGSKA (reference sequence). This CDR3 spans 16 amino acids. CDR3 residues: CSARGDYSGHRREQYF. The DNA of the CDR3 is TGCAGTGCTAGAGGGGACTATTCCGGACATCGGCGCGAGCAGTACTTC.

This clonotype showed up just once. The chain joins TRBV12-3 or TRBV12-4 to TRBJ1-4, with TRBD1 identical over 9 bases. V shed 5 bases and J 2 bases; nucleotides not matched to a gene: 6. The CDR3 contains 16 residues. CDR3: CASSQNTGGTNEKLFF. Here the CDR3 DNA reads TGTGCCAGCAGTCAAAACACAGGGGGCACTAATGAAAAACTGTTTTTT.

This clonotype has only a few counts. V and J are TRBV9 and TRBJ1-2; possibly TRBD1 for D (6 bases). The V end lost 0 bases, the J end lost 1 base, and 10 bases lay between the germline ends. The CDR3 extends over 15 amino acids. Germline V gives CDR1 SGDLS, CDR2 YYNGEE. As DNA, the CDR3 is TGTGCCAGCAGCGTAGGGCCAGGGGATAACTATGGCTACACCTTC. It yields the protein CASSVGPGDNYGYTF.

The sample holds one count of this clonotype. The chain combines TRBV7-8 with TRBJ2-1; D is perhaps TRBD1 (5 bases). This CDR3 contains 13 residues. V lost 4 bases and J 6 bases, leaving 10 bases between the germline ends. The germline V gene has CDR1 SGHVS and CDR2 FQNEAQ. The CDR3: CASSYDSPNEQFF. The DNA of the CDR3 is TGTGCCAGCAGCTATGACAGTCCCAATGAGCAGTTCTTC.

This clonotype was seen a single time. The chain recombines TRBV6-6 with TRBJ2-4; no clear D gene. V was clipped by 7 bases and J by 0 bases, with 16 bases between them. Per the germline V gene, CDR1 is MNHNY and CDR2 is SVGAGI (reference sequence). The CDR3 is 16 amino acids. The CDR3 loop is CASTKPIDLAKNIQYF. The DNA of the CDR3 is TGTGCCAGCACCAAACCGATCGATCTAGCCAAAAACATTCAGTACTTC.

The CDR3 loop is CSARASYRTNTGELFF. The CDR3 DNA reads TGCAGTGCTAGAGCTTCGTACAGAACGAACACCGGGGAGCTGTTTTTT. The chain employs TRBV20-1 and TRBJ2-2; D is unresolved. Germline V gene lookup returns CDR1 DFQATT and CDR2 SNEGSKA (reference sequence). CDR3 size: 16 residues. Trimming pared 1 base from V and 0 bases from J, leaving 12 bases between.

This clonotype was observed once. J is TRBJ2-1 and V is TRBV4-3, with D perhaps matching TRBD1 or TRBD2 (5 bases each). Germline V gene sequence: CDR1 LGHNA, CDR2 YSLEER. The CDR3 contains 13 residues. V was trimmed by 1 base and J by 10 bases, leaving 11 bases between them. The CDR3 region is CASSQGGYREQFF. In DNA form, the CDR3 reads TGCGCCAGCAGCCAAGGGGGGTACAGGGAGCAGTTCTTC.

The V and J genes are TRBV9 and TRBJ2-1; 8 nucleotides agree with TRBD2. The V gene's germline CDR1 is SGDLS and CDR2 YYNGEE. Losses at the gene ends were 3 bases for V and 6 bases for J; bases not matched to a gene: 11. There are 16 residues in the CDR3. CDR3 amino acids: CASSGLAGGASNEQFF. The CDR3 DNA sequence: TGTGCCAGCAGCGGCTTAGCCGGGGGGGCCTCCAATGAGCAGTTCTTC.

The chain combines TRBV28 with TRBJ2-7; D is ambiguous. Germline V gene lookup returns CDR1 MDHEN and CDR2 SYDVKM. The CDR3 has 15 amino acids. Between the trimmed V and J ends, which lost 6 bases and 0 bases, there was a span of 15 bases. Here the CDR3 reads CASSADLPLSYEQYF. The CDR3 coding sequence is TGTGCCAGCAGCGCTGACCTTCCACTCTCCTACGAGCAGTACTTC. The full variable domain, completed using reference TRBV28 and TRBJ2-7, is DVKVTQSSRYLVKRTGEKVFLECVQDMDHENMFWYRQDPGLGLRLIYFSYDVKMKEKGDIPEGYSVSREKKERFSLILESASTNQTSMYLCASSADLPLSYEQYFGPGTRLTVT.

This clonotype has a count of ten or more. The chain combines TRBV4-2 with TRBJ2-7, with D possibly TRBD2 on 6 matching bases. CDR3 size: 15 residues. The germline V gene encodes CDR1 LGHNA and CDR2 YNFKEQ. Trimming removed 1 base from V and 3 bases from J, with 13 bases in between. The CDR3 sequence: CASSQVEEGLYEQYF. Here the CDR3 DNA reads TGTGCCAGCAGCCAAGTGGAGGAGGGACTCTACGAGCAGTACTTC.

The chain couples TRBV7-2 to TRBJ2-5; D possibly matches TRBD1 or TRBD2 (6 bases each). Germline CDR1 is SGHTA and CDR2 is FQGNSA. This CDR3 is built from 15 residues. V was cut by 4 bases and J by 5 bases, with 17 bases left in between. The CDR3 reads CASSSRTVGGETQYF. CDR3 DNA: TGTGCCAGCAGCTCTAGGACGGTAGGGGGGGAGACCCAGTACTTC. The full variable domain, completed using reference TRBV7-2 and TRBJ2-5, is GAGVSQSPSNKVTEKGKDVELRCDPISGHTALYWYRQSLGQGLEFLIYFQGNSAPDKSGLPSDRFSAERTGGSVSTLTIQRTQQEDSAVYLCASSSRTVGGETQYFGPGTRLLVL.